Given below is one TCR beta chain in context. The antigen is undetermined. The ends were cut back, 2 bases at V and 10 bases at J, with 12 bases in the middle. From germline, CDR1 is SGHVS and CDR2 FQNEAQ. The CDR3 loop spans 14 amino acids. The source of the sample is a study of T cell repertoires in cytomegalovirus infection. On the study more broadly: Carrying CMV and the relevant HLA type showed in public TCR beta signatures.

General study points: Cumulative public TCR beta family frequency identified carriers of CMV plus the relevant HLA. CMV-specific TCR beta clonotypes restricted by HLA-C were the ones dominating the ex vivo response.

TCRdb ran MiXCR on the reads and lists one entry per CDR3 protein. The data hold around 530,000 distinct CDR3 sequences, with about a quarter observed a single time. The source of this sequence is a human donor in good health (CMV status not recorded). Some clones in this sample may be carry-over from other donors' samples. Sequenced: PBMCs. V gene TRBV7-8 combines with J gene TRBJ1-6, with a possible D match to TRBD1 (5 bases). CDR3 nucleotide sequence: TGTGCCAGCAGCTTAAAGGCAGGGCCATCACCCCTCCACTTT. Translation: CASSLKAGPSPLHF.